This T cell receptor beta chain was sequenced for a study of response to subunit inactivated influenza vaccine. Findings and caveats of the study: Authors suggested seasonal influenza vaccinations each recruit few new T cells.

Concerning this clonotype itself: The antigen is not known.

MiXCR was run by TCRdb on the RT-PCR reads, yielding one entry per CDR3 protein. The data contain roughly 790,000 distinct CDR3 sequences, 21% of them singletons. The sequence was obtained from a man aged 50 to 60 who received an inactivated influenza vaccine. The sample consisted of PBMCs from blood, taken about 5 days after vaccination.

The CDR3 is CSVELRNNREKLFF. The CDR3 bases are TGCAGCGTTGAACTACGAAACAATAGGGAAAAACTGTTTTTT. The chain links TRBV29-1 to TRBJ1-4; D gene ambiguous. The CDR3 spans 14 residues. The germline V gene encodes CDR1 SQVTM and CDR2 ANQGSEA. Deletions cut 2 bases from V and 8 bases from J, with 15 bases between.